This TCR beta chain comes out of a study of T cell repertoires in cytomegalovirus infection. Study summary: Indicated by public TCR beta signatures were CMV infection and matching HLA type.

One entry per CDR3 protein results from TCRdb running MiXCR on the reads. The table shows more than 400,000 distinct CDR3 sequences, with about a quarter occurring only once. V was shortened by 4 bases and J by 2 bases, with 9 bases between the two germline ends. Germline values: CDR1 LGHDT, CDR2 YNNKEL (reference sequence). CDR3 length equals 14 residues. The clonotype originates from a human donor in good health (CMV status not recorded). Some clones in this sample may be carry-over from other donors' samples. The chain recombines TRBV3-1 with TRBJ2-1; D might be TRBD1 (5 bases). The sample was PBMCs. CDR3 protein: CASSLKGTYNEQFF. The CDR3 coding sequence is TGTGCCAGCAGCCTCAAGGGGACCTACAATGAGCAGTTCTTC.